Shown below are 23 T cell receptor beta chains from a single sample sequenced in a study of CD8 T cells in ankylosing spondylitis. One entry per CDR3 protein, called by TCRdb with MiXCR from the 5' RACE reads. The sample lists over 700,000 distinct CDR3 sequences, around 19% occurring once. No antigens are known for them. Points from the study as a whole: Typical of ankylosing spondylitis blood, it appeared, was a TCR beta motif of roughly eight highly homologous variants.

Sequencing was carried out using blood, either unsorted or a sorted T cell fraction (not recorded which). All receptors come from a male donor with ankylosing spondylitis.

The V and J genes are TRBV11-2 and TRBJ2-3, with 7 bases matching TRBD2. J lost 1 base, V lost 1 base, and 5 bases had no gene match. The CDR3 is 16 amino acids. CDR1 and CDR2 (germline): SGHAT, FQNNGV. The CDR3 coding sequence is TGTGCCAGCAGCTTAGTGGGGGAGGGACGCACAGATACGCAGTATTTT. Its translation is CASSLVGEGRTDTQYF. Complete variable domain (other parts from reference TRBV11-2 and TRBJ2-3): EAGVAQSPRYKIIEKRQSVAFWCNPISGHATLYWYQQILGQGPKLLIQFQNNGVVDDSQLPKDRFSAERLKGVDSTLKIQPAKLEDSAVYLCASSLVGEGRTDTQYFGPGTRLTVL.

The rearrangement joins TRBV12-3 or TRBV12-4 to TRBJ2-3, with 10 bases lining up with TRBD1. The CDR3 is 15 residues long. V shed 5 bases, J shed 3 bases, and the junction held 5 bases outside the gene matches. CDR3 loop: CASSPDRGRTDTQYF. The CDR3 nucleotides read TGTGCCAGCAGTCCCGACAGGGGGCGAACAGATACGCAGTATTTT.

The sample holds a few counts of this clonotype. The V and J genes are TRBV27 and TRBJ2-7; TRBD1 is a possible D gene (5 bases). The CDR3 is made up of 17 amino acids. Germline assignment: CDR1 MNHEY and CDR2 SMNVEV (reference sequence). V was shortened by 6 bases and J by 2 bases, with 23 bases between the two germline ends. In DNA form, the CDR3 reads TGTGCCAGCAGGTTAGGGGCGCTAACATCTTCCACCTACGAGCAGTACTTC. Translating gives CASRLGALTSSTYEQYF.

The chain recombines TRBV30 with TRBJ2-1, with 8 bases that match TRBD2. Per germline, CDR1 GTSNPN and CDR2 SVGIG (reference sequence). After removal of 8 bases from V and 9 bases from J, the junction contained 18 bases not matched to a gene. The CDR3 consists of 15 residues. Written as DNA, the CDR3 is TGTGCCGGAGCTAAGCGAGCGGGGGTTTCAAGTGAGCAGTTCTTC. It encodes CAGAKRAGVSSEQFF.

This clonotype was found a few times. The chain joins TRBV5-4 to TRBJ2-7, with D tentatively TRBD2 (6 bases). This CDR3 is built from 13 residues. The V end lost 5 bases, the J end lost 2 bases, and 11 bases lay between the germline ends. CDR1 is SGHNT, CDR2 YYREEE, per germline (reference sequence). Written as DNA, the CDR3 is TGTGCCAGCAGGGAGGGGACGGCCTACGAGCAGTACTTC. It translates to CASREGTAYEQYF.

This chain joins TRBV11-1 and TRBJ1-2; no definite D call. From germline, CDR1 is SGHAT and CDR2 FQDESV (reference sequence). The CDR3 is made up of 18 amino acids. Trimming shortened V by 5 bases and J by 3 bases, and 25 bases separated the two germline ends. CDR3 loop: CASSRVRQGRKEDYGYTF. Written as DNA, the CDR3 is TGTGCCAGCAGCCGAGTTAGACAAGGACGTAAGGAGGACTATGGCTACACCTTC. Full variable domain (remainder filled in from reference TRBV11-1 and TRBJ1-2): EAEVAQSPRYKITEKSQAVAFWCDPISGHATLYWYRQILGQGPELLVQFQDESVVDDSQLPKDRFSAERLKGVDSTLKIQPAELGDSAMYLCASSRVRQGRKEDYGYTFGSGTRLTVV.

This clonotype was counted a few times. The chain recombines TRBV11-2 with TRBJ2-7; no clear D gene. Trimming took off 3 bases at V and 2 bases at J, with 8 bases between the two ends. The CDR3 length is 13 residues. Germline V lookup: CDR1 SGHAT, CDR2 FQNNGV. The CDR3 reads CASSFFTAYEQYF. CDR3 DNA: TGTGCCAGCAGCTTCTTCACAGCCTACGAGCAGTACTTC.

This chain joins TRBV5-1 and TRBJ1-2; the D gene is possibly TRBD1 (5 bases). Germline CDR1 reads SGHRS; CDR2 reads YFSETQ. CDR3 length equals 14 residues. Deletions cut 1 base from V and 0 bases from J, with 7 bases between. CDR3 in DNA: TGCGCCAGCAGCTTGTCGACAGCTAACTATGGCTACACCTTC. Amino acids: CASSLSTANYGYTF.

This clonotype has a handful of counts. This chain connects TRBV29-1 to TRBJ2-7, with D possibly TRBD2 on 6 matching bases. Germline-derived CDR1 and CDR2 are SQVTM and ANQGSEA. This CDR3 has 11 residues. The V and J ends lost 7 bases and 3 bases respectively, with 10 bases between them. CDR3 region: CSAGGDYEQYF. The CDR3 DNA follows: TGCAGCGCCGGGGGAGACTACGAGCAGTACTTC.

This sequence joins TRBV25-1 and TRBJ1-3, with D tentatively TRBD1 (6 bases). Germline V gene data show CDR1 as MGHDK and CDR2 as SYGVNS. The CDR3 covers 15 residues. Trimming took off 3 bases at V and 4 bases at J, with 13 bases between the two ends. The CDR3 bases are TGTGCCAGCAGTGATTGGGGGCAAGGAGGAAACACCATATATTTT. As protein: CASSDWGQGGNTIYF.

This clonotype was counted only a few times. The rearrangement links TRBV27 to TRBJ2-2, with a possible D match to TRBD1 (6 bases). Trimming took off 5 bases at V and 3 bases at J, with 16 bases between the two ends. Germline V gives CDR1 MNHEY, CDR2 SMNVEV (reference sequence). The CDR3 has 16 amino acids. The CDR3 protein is CASSPHRDTHTGELFF. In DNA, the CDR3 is TGTGCCAGCAGTCCCCATAGGGACACACACACCGGGGAGCTGTTTTTT.

The CDR3 nucleotides read TGTGCCTGGAGTCCGGGACAGGGGAAGACTGAAGCTTTCTTT. Encoded protein: CAWSPGQGKTEAFF. The chain combines TRBV30 with TRBJ1-1, with 10 bases fitting TRBD1. The CDR3 covers 14 residues. The germline V gene encodes CDR1 GTSNPN and CDR2 SVGIG (reference sequence). Unmatched junction bases numbered 5, after V lost 2 bases and J lost 5 bases.

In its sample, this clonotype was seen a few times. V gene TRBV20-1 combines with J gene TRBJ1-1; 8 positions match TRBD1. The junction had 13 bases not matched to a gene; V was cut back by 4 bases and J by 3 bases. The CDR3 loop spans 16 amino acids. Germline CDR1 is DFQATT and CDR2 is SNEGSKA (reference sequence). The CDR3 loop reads CSAKALPDREDTEAFF. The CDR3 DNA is TGCAGTGCTAAGGCGCTACCGGACAGGGAAGACACTGAAGCTTTCTTT.

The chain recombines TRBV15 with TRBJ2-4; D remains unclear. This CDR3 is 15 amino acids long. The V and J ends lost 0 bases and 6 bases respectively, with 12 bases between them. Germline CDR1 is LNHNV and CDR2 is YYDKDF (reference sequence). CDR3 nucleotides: TGTGCCACCAGCAGAGATAAAGGTTACGGAAACATTCAGTACTTC. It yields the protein CATSRDKGYGNIQYF.

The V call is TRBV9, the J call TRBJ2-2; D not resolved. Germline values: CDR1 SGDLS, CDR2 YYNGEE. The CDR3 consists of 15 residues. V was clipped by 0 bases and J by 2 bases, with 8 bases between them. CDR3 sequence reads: CASSVVSRNTGELFF. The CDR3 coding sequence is TGTGCCAGCAGCGTAGTCTCCCGCAACACCGGGGAGCTGTTTTTT.

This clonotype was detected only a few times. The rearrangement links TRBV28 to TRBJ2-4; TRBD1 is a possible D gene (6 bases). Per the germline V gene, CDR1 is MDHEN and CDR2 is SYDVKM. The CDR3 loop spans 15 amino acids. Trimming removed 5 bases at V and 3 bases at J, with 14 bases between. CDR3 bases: TGTGCCAGCAGTCTTACAGGGTTGGGCAAAAACATTCAGTACTTC. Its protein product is CASSLTGLGKNIQYF. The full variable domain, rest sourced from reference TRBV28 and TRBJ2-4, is DVKVTQSSRYLVKRTGEKVFLECVQDMDHENMFWYRQDPGLGLRLIYFSYDVKMKEKGDIPEGYSVSREKKERFSLILESASTNQTSMYLCASSLTGLGKNIQYFGAGTRLSVL.

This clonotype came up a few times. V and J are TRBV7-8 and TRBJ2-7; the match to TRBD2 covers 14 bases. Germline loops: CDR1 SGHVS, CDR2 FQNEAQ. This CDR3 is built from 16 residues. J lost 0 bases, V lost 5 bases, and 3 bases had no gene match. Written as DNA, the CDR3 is TGTGCCAGCAGCATAGGGACTAGCGGGGGCTCCTACGAGCAGTACTTC. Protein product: CASSIGTSGGSYEQYF.

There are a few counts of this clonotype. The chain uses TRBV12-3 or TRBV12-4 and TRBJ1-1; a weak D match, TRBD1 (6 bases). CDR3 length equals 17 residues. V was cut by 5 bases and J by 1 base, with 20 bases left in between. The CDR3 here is CASSPTGEGVGNTEAFF. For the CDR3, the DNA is TGTGCCAGCAGTCCGACGGGGGAGGGGGTCGGGAACACTGAAGCTTTCTTT.

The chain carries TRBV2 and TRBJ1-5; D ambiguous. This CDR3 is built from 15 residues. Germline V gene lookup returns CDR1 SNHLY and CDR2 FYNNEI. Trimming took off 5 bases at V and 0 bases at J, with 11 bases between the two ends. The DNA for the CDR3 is TGTGCCAGCAGTTCGACTGAATCTAGCAATCAGCCCCAGCATTTT. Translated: CASSSTESSNQPQHF.

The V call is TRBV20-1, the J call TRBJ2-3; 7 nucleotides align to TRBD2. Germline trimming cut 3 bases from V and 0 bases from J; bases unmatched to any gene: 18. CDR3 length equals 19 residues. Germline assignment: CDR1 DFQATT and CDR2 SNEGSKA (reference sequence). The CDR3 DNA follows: TGCAGTGCTAGTCGGAGCGGGAACGCACGGGCAAGGAGCACAGATACGCAGTATTTT. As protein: CSASRSGNARARSTDTQYF.

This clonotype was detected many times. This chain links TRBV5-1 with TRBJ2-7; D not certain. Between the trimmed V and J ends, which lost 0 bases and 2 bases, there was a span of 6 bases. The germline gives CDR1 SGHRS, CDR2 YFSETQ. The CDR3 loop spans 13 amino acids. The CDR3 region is CASSLDITYEQYF. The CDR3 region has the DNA TGCGCCAGCAGCTTGGACATAACCTACGAGCAGTACTTC.

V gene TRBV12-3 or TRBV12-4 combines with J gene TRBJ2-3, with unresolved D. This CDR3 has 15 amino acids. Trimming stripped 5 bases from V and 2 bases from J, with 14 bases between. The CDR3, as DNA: TGTGCCAGCAGTCTTACTCGGTTTGACACAGATACGCAGTATTTT. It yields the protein CASSLTRFDTDTQYF.

The CDR3 DNA reads TGTGCCAGCAGTTCGACAGGGGTGAATAGCAATCAGCCCCAGCATTTT. It is translated as CASSSTGVNSNQPQHF. This chain joins TRBV27 and TRBJ1-5; 8 nucleotides match TRBD1. Germline V gene data show CDR1 as MNHEY and CDR2 as SMNVEV (reference sequence). The CDR3 totals 16 residues. Trimming at V came to 4 bases and at J to 0 bases, leaving 5 bases not matched to a gene.